Detailed here is one TCR beta chain. What it binds is unknown. The sample originates from a study of cytomegalovirus exposure and HLA in healthy donors. Study-level findings and limits: Analysis was performed later, and it showed HLA-associated TCR beta chains to be more clonally expanded than equally common others. CMV serostatus was the only immune exposure information that was available.

CDR1 is MGHRA and CDR2 is YSYEKL in the germline V gene. CDR3 size: 15 residues. Use of 60 Vbeta and 13 Jbeta primers characterized the PCR. Method: immunoSEQ multiplex PCR; TCRdb's copy keeps in-frame clones and lacks some. The data show about 130,000 clones, with more than 65% seen just once and 3.5% to 4.5% held by the top ten. This chain links TRBV4-1 with TRBJ2-5; the D is unclear. Gene TRBJ2-7 matches the end of the DNA better, so the J call may be wrong. The sample taken for sequencing was PBMCs. The sequence derives from a man aged 18 to 30 in good health and CMV-seropositive. CDR3 loop: CASSQEFTESYEQYF. The CDR3 bases are TGCGCCAGCAGCCAAGAATTTACCGAATCCTACGAGCAGTACTTC.